This entry is about one T cell receptor (beta chain). The antigen remains unidentified. The method was immunoSEQ multiplex PCR; TCRdb's version includes in-frame clones alone and lacks a portion of them. This table holds some 120,000 clones, around nine tenths found once. These data are taken from a study of cytomegalovirus exposure and HLA in healthy donors. Points from the study as a whole: According to a subsequent analysis, TCR clusters identified in the first cohort showed a tendency to co-occur across the 100 to 150 validation repertoires. Rarity held for most TCR sequences, but there were some public TCRs that occurred in many donors.

This CDR3 has 15 residues. Donors were drawn from the approximately 130-subject validation cohort, separate from the approximately 680-subject first cohort. The sequencing sample was made of PBMCs. This chain connects TRBV21-1 to TRBJ2-7; TRBD1 was called by the table and not checked on the DNA. TRBV21-1 is marked as a pseudogene. The TCR originated in a man aged 25-45 years in good health and CMV-seronegative. CDR3 in amino acids: CASSKLGTESYEQYF. Here the CDR3 DNA reads TGTGCCAGCAGCAAACTGGGGACAGAATCCTACGAGCAGTACTTC.